Listed below are T cell receptor beta chains from one sample, sequenced in a study of blood T cells in healthy people across ages. TCRdb itself ran the 5' RACE reads through MiXCR, one entry per CDR3 protein. The repertoire has around 1,500,000 distinct CDR3 sequences, around two fifths of them found once; the top ten carry roughly 8.2%. Source material: blood. These receptors were taken from a young woman in good health. The CDR3 runs from the conserved cysteine through the conserved F or W. A D gene is named only where the DNA matches it firmly. Clone size is shown for a subset of rows, as once, few, many or a class of expanded clone.

j_call v_call clone_size d_call cdr3_aa cdr3_nt
TRBJ1-1 TRBV12-3/TRBV12-4 - TRBD1 CASSPQRTGSAEAFF TGTGCCAGCAGTCCACAGAGGACAGGGTCGGCTGAAGCTTTCTTT
TRBJ1-2 TRBV5-1 - - CASSYGTDYGYTF TGCGCCAGCAGCTACGGGACGGATTATGGCTACACCTTC
TRBJ2-1 TRBV20-1 - - CSARPREYNEQFF TGCAGTGCTAGACCCCGGGAGTACAATGAGCAGTTCTTC
TRBJ2-3 TRBV20-1 - TRBD2 CSADRLAGDTDTQYF TGCAGTGCAGACCGACTAGCGGGGGACACAGATACGCAGTATTTT
TRBJ2-5 TRBV5-1 - TRBD1 CASTEGQGVNEQYF TGCGCCAGCACCGAGGGACAGGGGGTCAATGAGCAGTACTTC
TRBJ1-4 TRBV5-1 - - CASSLRESEKLFF TGCGCCAGCAGCTTGCGCGAATCTGAAAAACTGTTTTTT
TRBJ2-7 TRBV18 - - CASSPRDQVEQYF TGTGCCAGCTCACCCAGGGACCAGGTTGAGCAGTACTTC
TRBJ2-7 TRBV10-3 - - CAISDNPIARYF TGTGCCATCAGTGATAACCCCATCGCCCGGTACTTC
TRBJ1-5 TRBV27 few TRBD1 CASRTGTANQPQHF TGTGCCAGCAGGACCGGGACAGCTAATCAGCCCCAGCATTTT
TRBJ1-3 TRBV10-2 - - CASSEKRVSGNTIYF TGCGCCAGCAGTGAAAAGAGGGTGTCAGGAAACACCATATATTTT
TRBJ2-5 TRBV2 - TRBD2 CVSSYRTSGYQETQYF TGTGTCAGCAGTTACCGGACTAGCGGATACCAAGAGACCCAGTACTTC
TRBJ2-1 TRBV4-1 - - CASSQEQPSYNEQFF TGCGCCAGCAGCCAAGAACAGCCTTCCTACAATGAGCAGTTCTTC
TRBJ2-3 TRBV7-2 many TRBD1 CASSVTGGDTQYF TGTGCCAGCAGCGTGACAGGGGGAGATACGCAGTATTTT
TRBJ1-5 TRBV27 - - CASSSRTHNSNQPQHF TGTGCCAGCAGTTCGCGGACACATAATAGCAATCAGCCCCAGCATTTT
TRBJ2-1 TRBV20-1 - - CSAQDRDRPNEQFF TGCAGTGCTCAGGACCGGGACCGCCCGAATGAGCAGTTCTTC
TRBJ2-3 TRBV5-1 few - CASSLAPGGTDTQYF TGCGCCAGCAGCTTGGCCCCTGGGGGGACAGATACGCAGTATTTT
TRBJ2-7 TRBV14 - - CASSPPGDTYEQYF TGTGCCAGCAGCCCCCCAGGGGACACCTACGAGCAGTACTTC
TRBJ2-2 TRBV3-1 once TRBD2 CASSLGGVELFF TGTGCCAGCAGCCTTGGGGGGGTAGAGCTGTTTTTT
TRBJ2-2 TRBV7-9 many TRBD2 CASSKLAGGYTGELFF TGTGCCAGCAGCAAACTAGCGGGAGGGTACACCGGGGAGCTGTTTTTT
TRBJ2-7 TRBV7-9 - - CASSPPVDSSYEQYF TGTGCCAGCAGCCCCCCGGTGGACAGCTCCTACGAGCAGTACTTC
TRBJ2-1 TRBV12-3/TRBV12-4 few - CASSSGVYEQFF TGTGCCAGCAGTTCAGGGGTTTATGAGCAGTTCTTC
TRBJ2-1 TRBV7-2 - TRBD2 CASRLAGEEVEQFF TGTGCCAGCCGGCTAGCGGGAGAAGAGGTTGAGCAGTTCTTC
TRBJ2-7 TRBV20-1 - TRBD1 CSALRDRVTYEQYF TGCAGTGCTCTCCGGGACAGGGTCACCTACGAGCAGTACTTC
TRBJ2-7 TRBV5-1 - - CASSLTPLTAYEQYF TGCGCCAGCAGCTTGACCCCCCTAACGGCCTACGAGCAGTACTTC
TRBJ1-2 TRBV6-5 few TRBD1 CASSKGGAGYGYTF TGTGCCAGCAGTAAAGGGGGCGCTGGCTATGGCTACACCTTC
TRBJ2-1 TRBV29-1 - - CSVPQGGAGDEQFF TGCAGCGTGCCCCAGGGGGGGGCGGGAGATGAGCAGTTCTTC
TRBJ1-1 TRBV12-5 - - CASGLVAGRGSNTEAFF TGTGCTAGTGGTTTGGTTGCGGGCAGGGGCTCGAACACTGAAGCTTTCTTT
TRBJ2-7 TRBV7-9 - - CASSHTGEQYF TGTGCCAGCAGCCATACGGGGGAGCAGTACTTC